The subject of this entry is one T cell receptor (beta chain). The CDR3 is 14 amino acids. Germline CDR1 is SQVTM and CDR2 is ANQGSEA. Trimming took 4 bases from V and 5 from J; bases not matched to a gene: 7. This entry comes from a study of identifying expanded T cells in peripheral blood. Generated by immunoSEQ multiplex PCR, the TCRdb table keeps only in-frame clones and is missing some. The profile shows approximately 90,000 clones, more than 75% of them singletons. Sequencing was performed on blood. V gene TRBV29-1 combines with J gene TRBJ2-1, with TRBD1 identical over 8 bases. The sequence came from a person between 18 and 69 years old in good health. CDR3 sequence reads: CSVVRGQGHNEQFF. As DNA, the CDR3 is TGCAGCGTTGTTCGCGGACAGGGCCACAATGAGCAGTTCTTC.